The following is a T cell receptor (beta chain) sequence with its context. Which antigen it targets is not known. No base quality values were provided; no much bigger clone lies one nucleotide off. The same CDR3 arises from other DNA sequences in this sample as well. This specimen comes from a study of blood T cell repertoires in COVID-19 (dated by TCRdb to the early 2020s). As for the study more broadly: Samples from collaborators originated in the United States, Italy and Spain and spanned both the acute and convalescent phases of COVID-19. The prospective study material was composed of cDNA or gDNA derived from T cells, B-cell-depleted T cells, or PBMCs. Deeply sampled blood TCRbeta repertoires from subjects exposed to, actively infected with, or recovered from COVID-19 were included in the dataset. The repertoires were released in a freely available public database intended as a resource for research on the immune response to SARS-CoV-2. The samples were drawn from the first 160 participants of the ongoing ImmuneRACE study and from some 1,300 subjects provided by 6 global collaborators. The sample metadata nearly always contained a de-identified subject ID, COVID-19 status, age in years and sex. Where HLA class I and class II types were available, the types were taken from metadata supplied by the sample provider, not from assay-based typing.

The immunoSEQ Assay, a bias-controlled multiplex PCR, was used to amplify TCRbeta CDR3 regions from genomic DNA. Concerning the study's data processing: The number of nucleated cells in each sample was estimated by amplification of reference gene primers within the assay. To quantify the absolute abundance of each unique TCRbeta CDR3 rearrangement, sequence reads were collapsed and filtered. For each sample, productive Simpson clonality was calculated as the square root of Simpson's diversity index across productive rearrangements. This is the immuneACCESS table as TCRdb keeps it, with only in-frame sequences that have V and J called. A part of the clones is gone; compared with another copy, unresolved V genes explain less than half, and the rest is unexplained. That table supplies the V and J calls and clone size; D and trimming were determined from the DNA. This sample is represented by 300,000 to 400,000 clones; roughly 86% of them were singletons. About 2% of the sample goes to the ten largest clones.

One collaborating source in Seattle enrolled patients while the patients were actively infected and followed the patients over time throughout the course of disease. Each collaborating institution followed its own protocols to collect whole blood in K2EDTA tubes. For TCRbeta analysis, collaborators shipped samples as frozen whole blood, isolated PBMCs, or DNA extracted from either of those sample types. Here is what the overall study found, with its caveats: How much clinical and demographic metadata was included differed by source and by participant, and the metadata was provided uncurated.

This receptor was identified in a woman aged 55-70 years with COVID-19, enrolled during active disease. Sequencing was performed on peripheral blood.

The CDR3 corresponds to CASSQYTEAFF. The bases are TGTGCCAGCAGTCAGTACACTGAAGCTTTCTTT. The chain joins TRBV6-5 to TRBJ1-1; no D segment can be confidently identified. A distance of 4 bases separates the germline ends of V and J, which lose 5 bases and 3 bases respectively. Looking up the germline V gene yields CDR1 MNHEY and CDR2 SVGAGI. From cysteine to phenylalanine, the CDR3 is 11 amino acids long. CDR3 DNA is the only sequence kept; it has 33 bases, read in frame from the first base.